The 5 T cell receptor beta chains below were found in one sample sequenced in a study of T cell repertoires in cytomegalovirus infection. TCRdb independently ran MiXCR on the reads; one entry per CDR3 protein. The data hold under 300,000 distinct CDR3 sequences, with around 20% observed a single time. The antigens these receptors bind are not known. The starting material was cultured PBMCs, obtained from culture after CMV antigen stimulation. These receptors originate from a human donor in good health (CMV status not recorded). Some clones in this sample may be carry-over from other donors' samples.

The gene calls are TRBV19 and TRBJ1-5, with a weak D call TRBD1 (5 bases). Germline loops: CDR1 LNHDA, CDR2 SQIVND (reference sequence). The CDR3 length is 15 residues. Trimming removed 9 bases at V and 0 bases at J, with 15 bases between. CDR3 bases: TGTGCCAGCCGTAGGGGCATTAATAGCAATCAGCCCCAGCATTTT. Translated: CASRRGINSNQPQHF.

This clonotype turned up a few times. The rearrangement uses TRBV4-2 and TRBJ2-1; 7 bases fit TRBD2. The CDR3 loop spans 15 amino acids. The ends lost 7 bases at V and 4 bases at J; junction bases unmatched: 10. The V gene's germline CDR1 is LGHNA and CDR2 YNFKEQ. CDR3 DNA sequence: TGTGCCAGCACCCATGCGGGGGAGGGTTACAATGAGCAGTTCTTC. This translates into CASTHAGEGYNEQFF.

The rearrangement joins TRBV19 to TRBJ2-1; D remains unclear. The CDR3 has 12 amino acids. V was cut by 7 bases and J by 3 bases, with 7 bases left in between. Germline V gives CDR1 LNHDA, CDR2 SQIVND (reference sequence). The CDR3 nucleotides read TGTGCCAGTACTGGGAACTACAATGAGCAGTTCTTC. Protein sequence: CASTGNYNEQFF.

The sample holds a few counts of this clonotype. The chain links TRBV19 to TRBJ1-2; D is perhaps TRBD1 (6 bases). The CDR3 spans 15 residues. Germline V lookup: CDR1 LNHDA, CDR2 SQIVND (reference sequence). Trimming removed 3 bases at V and 0 bases at J, with 11 bases between. CDR3 amino acids: CASSIRQDANYGYTF. The DNA of the CDR3 is TGTGCCAGTAGTATTAGACAGGACGCTAACTATGGCTACACCTTC.

This clonotype was detected ten times or more. This chain connects TRBV19 to TRBJ2-1, with D perhaps TRBD2 (5 bases). Between the trimmed V and J ends, which lost 1 base and 6 bases, there was a span of 19 bases. Per germline, CDR1 LNHDA and CDR2 SQIVND (reference sequence). This CDR3 spans 17 amino acids. CDR3 amino acids: CASSIASRMSGLNEQFF. The DNA for the CDR3 is TGTGCCAGTAGTATAGCGTCGAGGATGAGCGGACTCAATGAGCAGTTCTTC.